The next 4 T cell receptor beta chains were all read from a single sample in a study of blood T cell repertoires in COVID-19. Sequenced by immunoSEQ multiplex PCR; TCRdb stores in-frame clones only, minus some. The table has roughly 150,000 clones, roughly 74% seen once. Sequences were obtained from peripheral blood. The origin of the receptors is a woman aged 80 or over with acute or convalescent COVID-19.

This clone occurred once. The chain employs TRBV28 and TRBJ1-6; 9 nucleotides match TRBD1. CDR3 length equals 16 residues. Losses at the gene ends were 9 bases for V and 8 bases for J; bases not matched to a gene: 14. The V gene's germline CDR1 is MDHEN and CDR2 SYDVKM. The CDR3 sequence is CASRKPPRTGDSPLHF. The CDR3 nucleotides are TGTGCCAGTAGAAAACCGCCGCGGACAGGGGATTCACCCCTCCACTTT.

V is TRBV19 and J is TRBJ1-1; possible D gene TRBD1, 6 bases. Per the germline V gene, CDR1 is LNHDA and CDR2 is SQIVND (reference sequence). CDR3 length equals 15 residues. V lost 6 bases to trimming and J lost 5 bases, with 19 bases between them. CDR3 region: CASSGLQGMRTEAFF. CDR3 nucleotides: TGTGCCAGTAGCGGATTACAGGGAATGAGGACTGAAGCTTTCTTT.

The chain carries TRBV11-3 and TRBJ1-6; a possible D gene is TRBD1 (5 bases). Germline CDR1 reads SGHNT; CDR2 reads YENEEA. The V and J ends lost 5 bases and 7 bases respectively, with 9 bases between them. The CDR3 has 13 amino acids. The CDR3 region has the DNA TGTGCCAGCAGCCCACGGGGGAATTCACCCCTCCACTTT. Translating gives CASSPRGNSPLHF.

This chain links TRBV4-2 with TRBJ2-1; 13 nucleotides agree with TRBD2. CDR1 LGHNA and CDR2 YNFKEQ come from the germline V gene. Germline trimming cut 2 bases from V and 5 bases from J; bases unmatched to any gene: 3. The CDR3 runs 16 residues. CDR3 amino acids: CASSQLGLAGDNEQFF. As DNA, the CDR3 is TGTGCCAGCAGCCAACTTGGACTAGCGGGAGACAATGAGCAGTTCTTC.